This T cell receptor (beta chain) is from a study of monozygotic twins with inflammatory bowel disease. Whole-study results and caveats: Comparison of concordant versus discordant twins revealed no difference in repertoire similarity, possibly due to limited power. Healthy co-twins, by inverse Simpson, had higher TCRbeta diversity than their siblings with IBD. In patient repertoires, differing immunosuppressive treatments may have added some variability. The authors could not tell different T cell subtypes apart.

As for this clonotype: Its target is unknown.

Following a re-call of the 5' RACE reads, TCRdb has one entry per CDR3 protein and lacks DNA. Across approximately 150,000 distinct CDR3 sequences, the top ten clones capture 2.4% of the sample. Germline values: CDR1 DFQATT, CDR2 SNEGSKA (reference sequence). The CDR3 has 13 amino acids. The sequenced material came from blood. This chain connects TRBV20-1 to TRBJ2-5; lacking DNA, the TRBD1 call made by TCRdb goes unchecked. The sequence was collected from a human donor with ulcerative colitis or Crohn's disease, or a healthy co-twin of an affected twin (not recorded which). The CDR3 spells CSARRGDGETQYF.